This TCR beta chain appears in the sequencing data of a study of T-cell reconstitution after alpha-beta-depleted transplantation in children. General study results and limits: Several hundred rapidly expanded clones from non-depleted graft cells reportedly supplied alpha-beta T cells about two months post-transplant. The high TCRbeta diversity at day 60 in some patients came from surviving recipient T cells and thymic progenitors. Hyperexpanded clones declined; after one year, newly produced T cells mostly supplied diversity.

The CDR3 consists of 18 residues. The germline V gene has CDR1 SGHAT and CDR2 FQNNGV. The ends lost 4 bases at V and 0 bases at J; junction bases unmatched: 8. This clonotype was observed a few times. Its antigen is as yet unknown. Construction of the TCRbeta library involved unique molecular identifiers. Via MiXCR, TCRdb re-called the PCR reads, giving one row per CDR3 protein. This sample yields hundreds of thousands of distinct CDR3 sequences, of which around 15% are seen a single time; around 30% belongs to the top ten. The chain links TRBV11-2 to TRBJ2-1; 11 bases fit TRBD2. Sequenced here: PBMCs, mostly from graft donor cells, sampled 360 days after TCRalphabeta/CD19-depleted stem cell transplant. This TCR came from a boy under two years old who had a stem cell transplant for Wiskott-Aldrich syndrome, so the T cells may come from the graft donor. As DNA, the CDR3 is TGTGCCAGCAGCTCCCCGGGACTAGCGGTGAGCTCCTACAATGAGCAGTTCTTC. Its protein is CASSSPGLAVSSYNEQFF.